A selection of T cell receptor beta chains follows, all from one sample in a study of T cells in Graves' hyperthyroidism and ophthalmopathy. TCRdb recomputed calls from the multiplex PCR reads with MiXCR, one row per CDR3 protein. Among nearly 750,000 distinct CDR3 sequences, around 40% were seen once, and the ten largest hold less than 35%. The sample comprised blood. The source is a woman aged 40 to 55 with Graves' hyperthyroidism. CDR3s include the opening cysteine and the closing phenylalanine or tryptophan. Each record gives: J gene, D gene, clone size, V gene, CDR3 protein, CDR3 DNA. D genes are given only for firm matches. Size is omitted from some rows. Given values are once, few, many or a class for expanded clones.

j_gene: TRBJ2-5
d_gene: TRBD1
abundance: NA
v_gene: TRBV5-6
CDR3aa: CASLGGQGEETQYF
CDR3nt: TGTGCCAGCTTGGGGGGACAGGGCGAAGAGACCCAGTACTTC

j_gene: TRBJ2-7
d_gene: TRBD1
abundance: few
v_gene: TRBV29-1
CDR3aa: CSVVILRPGGFYEQYF
CDR3nt: TGCAGCGTTGTAATCCTCCGGCCAGGGGGCTTCTACGAGCAGTACTTC

j_gene: TRBJ1-1
d_gene: NA
abundance: few
v_gene: TRBV6-5
CDR3aa: CASSYPRMVAAFF
CDR3nt: TGTGCCAGCAGTTACCCTAGAATGGTGGCGGCTTTCTTT

j_gene: TRBJ2-7
d_gene: TRBD2
abundance: NA
v_gene: TRBV7-2
CDR3aa: CASSQAGGIYEQYF
CDR3nt: TGTGCCAGCAGCCAAGCGGGAGGAATATACGAGCAGTACTTC

j_gene: TRBJ2-2
d_gene: TRBD2
abundance: many
v_gene: TRBV10-2
CDR3aa: CASTLAGGAGELFF
CDR3nt: TGCGCCAGCACCTTAGCCGGGGGGGCCGGGGAGCTGTTTTTT

j_gene: TRBJ2-6
d_gene: NA
abundance: NA
v_gene: TRBV9
CDR3aa: CASRSFSGANVLTF
CDR3nt: TGTGCCAGCCGCAGCTTCTCTGGGGCCAACGTCCTGACTTTC

j_gene: TRBJ2-2
d_gene: TRBD1
abundance: few
v_gene: TRBV6-5
CDR3aa: CASRTTGVGTGELFF
CDR3nt: TGTGCCAGCAGGACAACAGGGGTTGGTACCGGGGAGCTGTTTTTT

j_gene: TRBJ2-2
d_gene: NA
abundance: once
v_gene: TRBV10-3
CDR3aa: CASRYTANTGELFF
CDR3nt: TGTGCCAGCAGGTACACTGCGAACACCGGGGAGCTGTTTTTT

j_gene: TRBJ2-3
d_gene: TRBD2
abundance: NA
v_gene: TRBV20-1
CDR3aa: CSADTGLVSATDTQYF
CDR3nt: TGCAGTGCAGACACGGGACTAGTTTCCGCTACAGATACGCAGTATTTT

j_gene: TRBJ2-7
d_gene: TRBD2
abundance: many
v_gene: TRBV5-6
CDR3aa: CASSEGAGLYEQYF
CDR3nt: TGTGCCAGCAGCGAAGGAGCGGGGCTATACGAGCAGTACTTC

j_gene: TRBJ1-1
d_gene: NA
abundance: many
v_gene: TRBV5-1
CDR3aa: CASSFENEAFF
CDR3nt: TGCGCCAGCAGCTTTGAGAATGAAGCTTTCTTT

j_gene: TRBJ2-5
d_gene: TRBD1
abundance: few
v_gene: TRBV4-3
CDR3aa: CASSQVGQGRPQYF
CDR3nt: TGCGCCAGCAGCCAAGTGGGACAGGGGAGGCCCCAGTACTTC

j_gene: TRBJ2-5
d_gene: NA
abundance: few
v_gene: TRBV13
CDR3aa: CASSSPLALEIWGAEETQYF
CDR3nt: TGTGCCAGCAGTTCACCGTTAGCCCTAGAAATATGGGGCGCTGAAGAGACCCAGTACTTC

j_gene: TRBJ2-5
d_gene: NA
abundance: many
v_gene: TRBV9
CDR3aa: CASSATGGRQETQYF
CDR3nt: TGTGCCAGCAGTGCCACCGGGGGACGACAAGAGACCCAGTACTTC

j_gene: TRBJ1-6
d_gene: NA
abundance: once
v_gene: TRBV10-3
CDR3aa: CAISGVPNSPLHF
CDR3nt: TGTGCCATCAGTGGGGTACCTAATTCACCCCTCCACTTT

j_gene: TRBJ1-2
d_gene: TRBD1
abundance: many
v_gene: TRBV20-1
CDR3aa: CSARDGQGIYGYTF
CDR3nt: TGCAGTGCTAGAGACGGACAGGGAATCTATGGCTACACCTTC

j_gene: TRBJ2-2
d_gene: TRBD2
abundance: NA
v_gene: TRBV2
CDR3aa: CASGRLAGSTGELFF
CDR3nt: TGTGCCAGCGGGCGTCTAGCGGGGTCCACCGGGGAGCTGTTTTTT

j_gene: TRBJ1-1
d_gene: NA
abundance: many
v_gene: TRBV9
CDR3aa: CASSALTETEAFF
CDR3nt: TGTGCCAGCAGCGCCCTTACAGAGACTGAAGCTTTCTTT

j_gene: TRBJ1-2
d_gene: NA
abundance: NA
v_gene: TRBV4-2
CDR3aa: CASSQEGGRAAGNTF
CDR3nt: TGTGCCAGCAGCCAAGAAGGGGGAAGAGCGGCTGGAAACACCTTC

j_gene: TRBJ2-7
d_gene: NA
abundance: NA
v_gene: TRBV6-5
CDR3aa: CASSYSRHRLGLAGEQYF
CDR3nt: TGTGCCAGCAGTTACTCGCGGCACAGACTCGGTTTGGCAGGCGAGCAGTACTTC

j_gene: TRBJ1-1
d_gene: TRBD1
abundance: few
v_gene: TRBV11-2
CDR3aa: CASSSLRGQGIGAFF
CDR3nt: TGTGCCAGCAGCTCCCTACGGGGACAGGGGATCGGAGCTTTCTTT